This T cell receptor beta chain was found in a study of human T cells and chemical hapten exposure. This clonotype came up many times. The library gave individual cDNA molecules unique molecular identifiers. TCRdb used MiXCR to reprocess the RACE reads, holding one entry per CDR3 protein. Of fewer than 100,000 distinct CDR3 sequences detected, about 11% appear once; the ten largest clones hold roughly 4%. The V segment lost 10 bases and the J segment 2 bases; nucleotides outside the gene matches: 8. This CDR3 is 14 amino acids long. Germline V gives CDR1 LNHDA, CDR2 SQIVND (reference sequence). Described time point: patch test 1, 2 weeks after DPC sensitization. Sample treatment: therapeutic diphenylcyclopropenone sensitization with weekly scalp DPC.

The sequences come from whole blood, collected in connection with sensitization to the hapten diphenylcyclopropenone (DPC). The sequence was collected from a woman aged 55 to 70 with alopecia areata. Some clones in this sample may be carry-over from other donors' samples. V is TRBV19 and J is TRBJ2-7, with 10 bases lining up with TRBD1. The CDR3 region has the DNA TGTGCCACCAGGACCGGGACAGGGGCCTACGAGCAGTACTTC. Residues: CATRTGTGAYEQYF.